Each of the 25 T cell receptor beta chains below was sequenced from the same sample in a study of CD8 T cells in ankylosing spondylitis. From the 5' RACE reads, TCRdb called clonotypes with MiXCR, one entry per CDR3 protein. The sample yields over 100,000 distinct CDR3 sequences, roughly 10% seen once. Sample: blood, either unsorted or a sorted T cell fraction (not recorded which). All receptors derive from a female donor with ankylosing spondylitis or in good health (not recorded which).

This clonotype was picked up a small number of times. Since a much larger clone is just one base distant, this may be a read error. V gene TRBV6-5 combines with J gene TRBJ2-2; possibly TRBD2 for D (5 bases). CDR3 size: 14 residues. The germline V gene has CDR1 MNHEY and CDR2 SVGAGI. CDR3 coding DNA: TGTGCCAGCAGTTACGGGCAGGACCCCGGGGAGCTGCTTTTT. Translating it yields CASSYGQDPGELLF.

For the CDR3, the DNA is TGTGCCAGCAGCCTATCCACAGGGCTCCGAGATACGCAGTATTTT. It codes for CASSLSTGLRDTQYF. V gene TRBV7-6 combines with J gene TRBJ2-3, with D possibly matching TRBD1 (6 bases). Trimming stripped 5 bases from V and 5 bases from J, with 17 bases between. In germline, CDR1 is SGHVS, CDR2 FNYEAQ. The CDR3 extends over 15 amino acids.

This clonotype was detected only a few times. At one end, the junction sequence differs from germline, possibly due to a read error. The CDR3 DNA sequence: TGCAGCGTTGAAGAAGACAGGGAGTCCTCCAATGAGCAGTTCTTC. It encodes CSVEEDRESSNEQFF. The chain couples TRBV29-1 to TRBJ2-1; 7 nucleotides match TRBD1. The CDR3 is 15 residues long. From germline, CDR1 is SQVTM and CDR2 ANQGSEA.

This clonotype showed up many times. The chain couples TRBV15 to TRBJ1-2; 8 nucleotides line up with TRBD1. Per the germline V gene, CDR1 is LNHNV and CDR2 is YYDKDF (reference sequence). V lost 3 bases to trimming and J lost 2 bases; unmatched junction nucleotides: 2. The CDR3 runs 14 residues. CDR3 bases: TGTGCCACCAGCAGGGACAGGGCCAACTATGGCTACACCTTC. Its protein product is CATSRDRANYGYTF.

Only a few counts were recorded for this clonotype. The rearrangement links TRBV11-2 to TRBJ2-3; D is unresolved. The CDR3 has 16 residues. Germline V CDR1 and CDR2: SGHAT, FQNNGV. Deletions cut 5 bases from V and 0 bases from J, with 15 bases between. The CDR3 nucleotides are TGTGCCAGCAGCCCCCGAGCGACCCCTAGCACAGATACGCAGTATTTT. Encoded protein: CASSPRATPSTDTQYF.

This clonotype was seen ten or more times. The rearrangement joins TRBV20-1 to TRBJ2-2, with D unresolved. The CDR3 is 13 residues long. Germline V gene sequence: CDR1 DFQATT, CDR2 SNEGSKA (reference sequence). Trimming left V 4 bases short and J 4 bases short, with 10 bases between. Here the CDR3 DNA reads TGCAGTGCTACAGATGCTAGCACCGGGGAGCTGTTTTTT. Amino acid sequence: CSATDASTGELFF.

This clonotype showed up many times. This rearrangement joins TRBV18 to TRBJ2-1; no clear D. Trimming cost V 1 base and J 4 bases, with 8 bases left between them. This CDR3 has 14 amino acids. Looked up from germline, CDR1 is KGHSH and CDR2 is LQKENI. The CDR3 sequence is CASSPQVSYNEQFF. For the CDR3, the DNA is TGTGCCAGCTCACCACAGGTCAGTTACAATGAGCAGTTCTTC.

This clonotype was counted many times. V is TRBV12-3 or TRBV12-4 and J is TRBJ2-7, with 9 positions matching TRBD1. J was trimmed by 6 bases and V by 2 bases; bases with no gene match: 8. The CDR3 contains 15 residues. The CDR3 nucleotides are TGTGCCAGCAGTTTAACGTTACAGGGGGCGGGCGAGCAGTACTTC. Translated: CASSLTLQGAGEQYF.

This clonotype was seen many times. The CDR3 protein is CASTLTPGAAYEQYF. The CDR3 nucleotides read TGTGCCAGCACCCTTACCCCGGGGGCGGCATACGAGCAGTACTTC. The gene calls are TRBV11-2 and TRBJ2-7, with D possibly called TRBD1 or TRBD2 (6 bases each). The ends were cut back, 7 bases at V and 4 bases at J, with 20 bases in the middle. The CDR3 has 15 residues. Germline assignment: CDR1 SGHAT and CDR2 FQNNGV.

The chain has TRBV20-1 and TRBJ2-6, with D unresolved. Trimming removed 3 bases at V and 1 base at J, with 10 bases between. The germline V gene has CDR1 DFQATT and CDR2 SNEGSKA (reference sequence). The CDR3 spans 15 residues. CDR3 amino acids: CSARSDLSGANVLTF. The CDR3 region has the DNA TGCAGTGCTAGGAGCGATCTGTCTGGGGCCAACGTCCTGACTTTC.

This clonotype was seen many times. The chain employs TRBV30 and TRBJ2-1; 13 bases are a match to TRBD2. Looked up from germline, CDR1 is GTSNPN and CDR2 is SVGIG (reference sequence). Germline trimming cut 3 bases from V and 9 bases from J; bases unmatched to any gene: 8. The CDR3 length is 15 residues. The CDR3 loop is CAWRITSGRGGEQFF. The CDR3 DNA sequence: TGTGCCTGGAGGATCACTAGCGGGAGGGGAGGTGAGCAGTTCTTC.

This clonotype was detected many times. The chain carries TRBV3-1 and TRBJ1-1; D is unclear. V dropped 2 bases and J dropped 1 base, with 11 bases sitting between them. Per the germline V gene, CDR1 is LGHDT and CDR2 is YNNKEL (reference sequence). This CDR3 has 15 amino acids. This chain's CDR3 is CASSQNIRRNTEAFF. For the CDR3, the DNA is TGTGCCAGCAGCCAAAACATCAGGAGGAACACTGAAGCTTTCTTT.

The chain employs TRBV2 and TRBJ1-2; D call uncertain. The CDR3 is 13 amino acids. The germline gives CDR1 SNHLY, CDR2 FYNNEI. Trimming took 7 bases from V and 8 from J, leaving 17 bases between them. CDR3 protein: CASTLRPEGGYTF. In nucleotides, the CDR3 is TGTGCCAGCACCCTTAGGCCAGAGGGAGGCTACACCTTC.

Many counts were recorded for this clonotype. The rearrangement uses TRBV20-1 and TRBJ2-5; no reliable D call. The CDR3 length is 12 residues. V dropped 6 bases and J dropped 2 bases, with 10 bases sitting between them. CDR1 and CDR2 (germline): DFQATT, SNEGSKA (reference sequence). Written as DNA, the CDR3 is TGCAGTGCCATCCTAGTACAAGAGACCCAGTACTTC. The encoded protein is CSAILVQETQYF.

This clonotype was recorded many times. This chain joins TRBV29-1 and TRBJ1-3; tentatively, D is TRBD1 (6 bases). Trimming removed 5 bases from V and 0 bases from J, with 11 bases in between. The CDR3 contains 14 residues. Germline V CDR1 and CDR2: SQVTM, ANQGSEA. CDR3 in DNA: TGCAGCGTTTCCACAGGGAGCTCTGGAAACACCATATATTTT. Its protein is CSVSTGSSGNTIYF. Supplemented by reference TRBV29-1 and TRBJ1-3, the full variable domain reads SAVISQKPSRDICQRGTSLTIQCQVDSQVTMMFWYRQQPGQSLTLIATANQGSEATYESGFVIDKFPISRPNLTFSTLTVSNMSPEDSSIYLCSVSTGSSGNTIYFGEGSWLTVV.

The table lists this clonotype with a count of one. The chain combines TRBV5-6 with TRBJ2-1; maybe TRBD1 (5 bases). This CDR3 is built from 13 residues. Between the trimmed V and J ends, which lost 3 bases and 12 bases, there was a span of 16 bases. Germline CDR1 is SGHDT and CDR2 is YYEEEE. CDR3 loop: CASSSTVPLGQFF. CDR3 bases: TGTGCCAGCAGCTCGACAGTGCCCTTAGGGCAGTTCTTC.

The CDR3 spells CASSLAKGVETQYF. The CDR3 DNA reads as TGCGCCAGCAGCTTGGCCAAGGGGGTAGAGACCCAGTACTTC. V usage is TRBV5-1 and J usage is TRBJ2-5, with TRBD1 as a possible D gene (6 bases). In germline, CDR1 is SGHRS, CDR2 YFSETQ. V lost 0 bases, J lost 4 bases, and 10 bases lay in between. This CDR3 region has 14 residues.

This clonotype was seen ten or more times. The gene calls are TRBV7-3 and TRBJ1-1; no reliable D call. Deletions cut 0 bases from V and 4 bases from J, with 9 bases between. This CDR3 region has 14 residues. Germline V CDR1 and CDR2: SGHTA, FQGTGA. Here the CDR3 reads CASSLTGWSTEAFF. CDR3 sequence (DNA): TGTGCCAGCAGCTTAACAGGGTGGAGCACTGAAGCTTTCTTT. The complete variable domain, with remaining parts taken from reference TRBV7-3 and TRBJ1-1, reads GAGVSQTPSNKVTEKGKYVELRCDPISGHTALYWYRQSLGQGPEFLIYFQGTGAADDSGLPNDRFFAVRPEGSVSTLKIQRTERGDSAVYLCASSLTGWSTEAFFGQGTRLTVV.

There are many counts of this clonotype. Relative to the germline gene, one junction end is altered; a read error may explain this. J is TRBJ2-1 and V is TRBV12-3 or TRBV12-4; D call uncertain. The CDR3 runs to 15 residues. CDR3: CASSLAIPGSNEQFF. The DNA for the CDR3 is TGTGCCAGCAGCTTAGCTATCCCTGGATCTAATGAGCAGTTCTTC.

This clonotype was observed at least ten times. V and J are TRBV5-1 and TRBJ2-3; 9 positions agree with TRBD1. This CDR3 spans 15 amino acids. From germline, CDR1 is SGHRS and CDR2 YFSETQ. V dropped 4 bases and J dropped 4; count of bases not matched to a gene: 7. Here the CDR3 DNA reads TGCGCCAGCAGCCCGACAGGGGGAAGGCCAGATACGCAGTATTTT. Its protein is CASSPTGGRPDTQYF.

Many counts were recorded for this clonotype. This chain links TRBV20-1 with TRBJ2-7, with a possible D match to TRBD2 (6 bases). V was pared by 0 bases and J by 4 bases, with 16 bases between. The CDR3 extends over 15 amino acids. The germline gives CDR1 DFQATT, CDR2 SNEGSKA (reference sequence). In DNA form, the CDR3 reads TGCAGTGCTAGAGATTCGGGGACTCTTTCGTACGAGCAGTACTTC. This sequence encodes CSARDSGTLSYEQYF.

Many counts were recorded for this clonotype. V usage is TRBV5-1 and J usage is TRBJ2-3; the match to TRBD1 covers 8 bases. The J segment lost 6 bases and the V segment lost 2 bases, leaving 5 bases of the junction unmatched. In germline, CDR1 is SGHRS, CDR2 YFSETQ. The CDR3 covers 14 residues. DNA for the CDR3: TGCGCCAGCAGCTTACCCAGGGACAGGGATACGCAGTATTTT. Amino acid sequence: CASSLPRDRDTQYF.

The J gene is TRBJ2-1, the V gene TRBV11-2; the D call may be TRBD1 or TRBD2 (5 bases each). V lost 4 bases and J 2 bases, leaving 9 bases between the germline ends. Germline-derived CDR1 and CDR2 are SGHAT and FQNNGV. The CDR3 length is 14 residues. The CDR3 loop reads CASSWDRAYNEQFF. The CDR3 DNA reads as TGTGCCAGCAGCTGGGACCGGGCCTACAATGAGCAGTTCTTC.

As for this clonotype: This sequence may be a read error, since a much larger clone differs from it by one base. V and J are TRBV20-1 and TRBJ1-2, with D unclear. CDR1 and CDR2 (germline): DFQATT, SNEGSKA (reference sequence). V was cut by 4 bases and J by 3 bases, with 9 bases left in between. CDR3 size: 12 residues. CDR3 bases: TGCAGTGCTAAAACGGGCCACTATGGCTACACCTTC. Amino acid sequence: CSAKTGHYGYTF.

This clonotype was counted ten times or more. This CDR3 reads CASSLGQINEQFF. The CDR3 region has the DNA TGTGCCAGCAGCTTAGGACAGATCAATGAGCAGTTCTTC. The V gene is TRBV11-2, the J gene TRBJ2-1, with D maybe TRBD1 (5 bases). The V gene's germline CDR1 is SGHAT and CDR2 FQNNGV. V lost 1 base and J 6 bases, leaving 7 bases between the germline ends. This CDR3 comprises 13 residues.